The 26 T cell receptor beta chains presented below share a single source sample, sequenced in a study of T cell repertoires in cytomegalovirus infection. TCRdb recomputed calls from the reads with MiXCR, one row per CDR3 protein. The sample has around 330,000 distinct CDR3 sequences, roughly 15% seen once. The material sequenced was PBMCs. These receptors all stem from a human donor in good health (CMV status not recorded). Some clones in this sample may be carry-over from other donors' samples.

This clonotype has a count of ten or more. This chain uses TRBV6-1 with TRBJ2-1; 9 bases align to TRBD1. Looked up from germline, CDR1 is MNHNS and CDR2 is SASEGT. This CDR3 comprises 16 residues. After removal of 5 bases from V and 8 bases from J, the junction contained 13 bases not matched to a gene. The CDR3 reads CASSHKWTGAIDEQFF. CDR3 in DNA: TGTGCCAGCAGTCATAAATGGACAGGGGCAATCGATGAGCAGTTCTTC.

The chain combines TRBV20-1 with TRBJ2-7; TRBD1 is a possible D gene (7 bases). Germline CDR1 reads DFQATT; CDR2 reads SNEGSKA (reference sequence). With 4 bases removed from V and 3 bases from J, the gap between germline ends came to 13 bases. The CDR3 runs 13 residues. This CDR3 is CSAIAGQSYEQYF. The CDR3 nucleotides are TGCAGTGCTATCGCGGGACAGAGCTACGAGCAGTACTTC.

This clonotype was recorded at least ten times. V and J are TRBV7-2 and TRBJ2-7; 13 nucleotides match TRBD2. CDR1 and CDR2 (germline): SGHTA, FQGNSA. The CDR3 runs 14 residues. V lost 5 bases, J lost 3 bases, and 1 base stayed unmatched. CDR3 sequence (DNA): TGTGCCAGCAGCACTAGCGGGGGGGACTACGAGCAGTACTTC. This translates into CASSTSGGDYEQYF.

This clonotype was seen many times. V and J are TRBV27 and TRBJ1-4; 9 nucleotides agree with TRBD1. Germline V lookup: CDR1 MNHEY, CDR2 SMNVEV (reference sequence). J gave up 0 bases and V 6 bases, and 8 bases lay outside the gene matches. The CDR3 loop spans 17 amino acids. The DNA of the CDR3 is TGTGCCAGCAGCCTTTTGGGACAGGGCCCAACTAATGAAAAACTGTTTTTT. Translation: CASSLLGQGPTNEKLFF.

The table lists this clonotype with a few counts. The chain employs TRBV7-9 and TRBJ1-4; the match to TRBD1 covers 11 bases. With 5 bases clipped from V and 8 bases from J, the junction kept 19 bases outside the gene matches. Per germline, CDR1 SEHNR and CDR2 FQNEAQ (reference sequence). CDR3 length equals 19 residues. The CDR3 coding sequence is TGTGCCAGCAGCCCGGGGCCCCGGACAGGGGGCCCCCTGAACGAAAAACTGTTTTTT. Translating it yields CASSPGPRTGGPLNEKLFF.

This clonotype has a count of ten or more. V and J are TRBV7-2 and TRBJ1-3; D possibly corresponds to TRBD1 (5 bases). Deletions cut 5 bases from V and 4 bases from J, with 18 bases between. The CDR3 contains 16 residues. Germline assignment: CDR1 SGHTA and CDR2 FQGNSA. The CDR3 reads CASSLPLGGTGNTIYF. Here the CDR3 DNA reads TGTGCCAGCAGCCTACCTCTGGGGGGGACCGGAAACACCATATATTTT. The full variable domain, rest sourced from reference TRBV7-2 and TRBJ1-3, is GAGVSQSPSNKVTEKGKDVELRCDPISGHTALYWYRQSLGQGLEFLIYFQGNSAPDKSGLPSDRFSAERTGGSVSTLTIQRTQQEDSAVYLCASSLPLGGTGNTIYFGEGSWLTVV.

The gene calls are TRBV7-9 and TRBJ1-5; D is undetermined. Germline V gives CDR1 SEHNR, CDR2 FQNEAQ (reference sequence). The CDR3 has 14 amino acids. V was trimmed by 2 bases and J by 0 bases, leaving 5 bases between them. The CDR3 here is CASSLQNSNQPQHF. For the CDR3, the DNA is TGTGCCAGCAGCTTACAAAATAGCAATCAGCCCCAGCATTTT.

Ten or more counts support this clonotype. The chain links TRBV7-2 to TRBJ2-5; TRBD2 agrees at 16 bases. Germline-derived CDR1 and CDR2 are SGHTA and FQGNSA. This CDR3 comprises 19 residues. The ends lost 2 bases at V and 2 bases at J; junction bases unmatched: 8. CDR3 nucleotide sequence: TGTGCCAGCAGCTTACGGGGACTAGCGGGGGGGCTCTTGCAAGAGACCCAGTACTTC. Protein: CASSLRGLAGGLLQETQYF.

This clonotype was picked up a small number of times. The chain is built from TRBV5-4 and TRBJ2-5; no clear D. Germline lookup yields CDR1 SGHNT and CDR2 YYREEE (reference sequence). CDR3 size: 14 residues. V lost 4 bases and J 2 bases, leaving 12 bases between the germline ends. CDR3 region: CASSPQIHQETQYF. For the CDR3, the DNA is TGTGCCAGCAGCCCCCAGATCCATCAAGAGACCCAGTACTTC.

This clonotype was seen many times. The chain links TRBV12-5 to TRBJ2-1, with TRBD1 identical over 7 bases. Germline lookup yields CDR1 LGHNT and CDR2 FRNRAP. V gave up 1 base and J gave up 3 bases; unmatched junction bases: 0. CDR3 length equals 14 residues. CDR3 protein: CASGLGDSYNEQFF. CDR3 sequence (DNA): TGTGCTAGTGGTTTGGGGGACAGCTACAATGAGCAGTTCTTC.

The chain combines TRBV11-1 with TRBJ2-7, with 7 positions matching TRBD1. The germline V gene has CDR1 SGHAT and CDR2 FQDESV (reference sequence). The CDR3 totals 17 residues. The V segment lost 5 bases and the J segment 0 bases; nucleotides outside the gene matches: 13. The CDR3 is CASSLDRDNSHSYEQYF. The CDR3 bases are TGTGCCAGCAGCCTTGACAGGGATAACAGTCACTCCTACGAGCAGTACTTC.

This clonotype showed up many times. The chain has TRBV4-3 and TRBJ2-3; D might be TRBD2 (5 bases). Germline loops: CDR1 LGHNA, CDR2 YSLEER. The CDR3 has 14 residues. V was pared by 1 base and J by 2 bases, with 7 bases between. The CDR3 DNA sequence: TGCGCCAGCAGCCAAGCGGGGTTCACAGATACGCAGTATTTT. Translating gives CASSQAGFTDTQYF.

The V and J genes are TRBV7-2 and TRBJ2-2; no definite D call. The V end was cut by 5 bases, the J end by 3 bases, with 4 bases between. The CDR3 has 12 amino acids. Per the germline V gene, CDR1 is SGHTA and CDR2 is FQGNSA. The CDR3 DNA reads TGTGCCAGCAGCCAATACACCGGGGAGCTGTTTTTT. This translates into CASSQYTGELFF.

This clonotype has just a few counts. The V call is TRBV10-3, the J call TRBJ1-2; D gene ambiguous. V lost 4 bases, J lost 8 bases, and 17 bases lay in between. The CDR3 length is 14 residues. The germline CDR1 and CDR2 sequences are ENHRY and SYGVKD. The CDR3 loop is CAISGTGPAPGYTF. The CDR3 DNA reads as TGTGCCATCAGTGGGACTGGCCCGGCCCCCGGCTACACCTTC.

This clonotype was recorded a few times. The chain links TRBV20-1 to TRBJ1-2, with D tentatively TRBD1 (5 bases). V dropped 1 base and J dropped 8 bases, with 23 bases sitting between them. From germline, CDR1 is DFQATT and CDR2 SNEGSKA (reference sequence). There are 16 residues in the CDR3. CDR3 region: CSARGVREGSLGGYTF. CDR3 coding DNA: TGCAGTGCTAGAGGGGTCAGGGAGGGGTCATTGGGAGGCTACACCTTC.

In its sample, this clonotype was seen many times. The rearrangement links TRBV7-2 to TRBJ1-4, with D maybe TRBD1 (5 bases). Trimming removed 5 bases at V and 2 bases at J, with 12 bases between. CDR3 length: 15 residues. Germline V gene data show CDR1 as SGHTA and CDR2 as FQGNSA. The CDR3 DNA reads as TGTGCCAGCAGCCGGGGCGGGGCGACTAATGAAAAACTGTTTTTT. Translation: CASSRGGATNEKLFF.

This clonotype was detected a few times. The chain is built from TRBV15 and TRBJ2-1; TRBD1 aligns across 9 bases. Unmatched junction bases numbered 9, after V lost 4 bases and J lost 5 bases. In germline, CDR1 is LNHNV, CDR2 YYDKDF (reference sequence). This CDR3 has 16 amino acids. CDR3 coding DNA: TGTGCCACCAGCAAGCTCCGGGGACAGGGAAACAATGAGCAGTTCTTC. Translating it yields CATSKLRGQGNNEQFF.

The chain links TRBV10-3 to TRBJ1-1; a possible D gene is TRBD1 (5 bases). Germline CDR1 reads ENHRY; CDR2 reads SYGVKD. This CDR3 comprises 13 residues. The V and J ends lost 6 bases and 3 bases respectively, with 11 bases between them. The CDR3 nucleotides are TGTGCCATCAGCGAGGACACCTACACTGAAGCTTTCTTT. As protein: CAISEDTYTEAFF.

This clonotype turned up a few times. This sequence joins TRBV28 and TRBJ1-5, with D possibly being TRBD1 (5 bases). V gave up 4 bases and J gave up 5 bases, with 15 bases separating them. Germline values: CDR1 MDHEN, CDR2 SYDVKM. The CDR3 spans 15 residues. The CDR3 sequence: CASSYGRDVDQPQHF. As DNA, the CDR3 is TGTGCCAGCAGTTATGGCAGGGACGTAGATCAGCCCCAGCATTTT.

The V call is TRBV20-1, the J call TRBJ1-5, with 9 bases aligning to TRBD1. The CDR3 length is 13 residues. The germline CDR1 and CDR2 sequences are DFQATT and SNEGSKA (reference sequence). J was trimmed by 5 bases and V by 6 bases; bases with no gene match: 5. The CDR3 loop reads CSATRTGDQPQHF. The CDR3 nucleotides read TGCAGTGCCACTAGGACAGGGGATCAGCCCCAGCATTTT.

This clonotype was detected ten times or more. The chain is built from TRBV7-9 and TRBJ2-2, with D unclear. V was pared by 4 bases and J by 3 bases, with 9 bases between. Looked up from germline, CDR1 is SEHNR and CDR2 is FQNEAQ (reference sequence). The CDR3 spans 14 residues. The CDR3 spells CASSYTVDTGELFF. As DNA, the CDR3 is TGTGCCAGCAGCTATACAGTGGACACCGGGGAGCTGTTTTTT.

This clonotype was observed a handful of times. The genes are TRBV6-1 and TRBJ1-2; D not resolved. Germline CDR1 and CDR2: MNHNS and SASEGT. This CDR3 spans 14 amino acids. V dropped 2 bases and J dropped 4 bases, with 11 bases sitting between them. CDR3 in DNA: TGTGCCAGCAGTGAATCGACTCCTAGCTATGGCTACACCTTC. The encoded protein is CASSESTPSYGYTF.

This clonotype was seen ten or more times. The chain combines TRBV7-3 with TRBJ2-1; tentatively, D is TRBD2 (7 bases). Trimming removed 6 bases from V and 7 bases from J, with 16 bases in between. In germline, CDR1 is SGHTA, CDR2 FQGTGA. The CDR3 sequence is 14 residues long. This CDR3 reads CASSPSGRGNEQFF. Written as DNA, the CDR3 is TGTGCCAGCAGTCCCTCGGGGAGGGGGAATGAGCAGTTCTTC.

Only a few counts were recorded for this clonotype. The V and J genes are TRBV7-2 and TRBJ2-3; 8 bases align to TRBD2. CDR3 size: 14 residues. V lost 6 bases to trimming and J lost 6 bases; unmatched junction nucleotides: 8. Germline V gene sequence: CDR1 SGHTA, CDR2 FQGNSA. CDR3 region: CASSLSGGGDTQYF. DNA for the CDR3: TGTGCCAGCAGTCTCAGCGGGGGAGGGGATACGCAGTATTTT. The variable domain in full, with the rest retrieved from reference TRBV7-2 and TRBJ2-3, is GAGVSQSPSNKVTEKGKDVELRCDPISGHTALYWYRQSLGQGLEFLIYFQGNSAPDKSGLPSDRFSAERTGGSVSTLTIQRTQQEDSAVYLCASSLSGGGDTQYFGPGTRLTVL.

This clonotype was picked up a small number of times. This chain links TRBV2 with TRBJ2-2; D is unclear. V lost 5 bases to trimming and J lost 1 base, with 8 bases between them. The CDR3 length is 14 residues. Germline V CDR1 and CDR2: SNHLY, FYNNEI. The CDR3 spells CASSPTVNTGELFF. The CDR3 DNA reads TGTGCCAGCAGTCCTACAGTGAACACCGGGGAGCTGTTTTTT.

This clonotype came up many times. One end of the junction fails to match germline, which may point to a read error. The chain carries TRBV7-7 and TRBJ2-1; 9 nucleotides match TRBD1. Germline CDR1 is SSHAT and CDR2 is FNYEAQ (reference sequence). The CDR3 has 14 amino acids. The CDR3 loop reads CASSAYDRGSEQFF. CDR3 DNA: TGTGCTAGCAGCGCCTACGACAGGGGGTCTGAGCAGTTCTTC. The complete variable domain, with remaining parts taken from reference TRBV7-7 and TRBJ2-1, reads GAGVSQSPRYKVTKRGQDVTLRCDPISSHATLYWYQQALGQGPEFLTYFNYEAQPDKSGLPSDRFSAERPEGSISTLTIQRTEQRDSAMYRCASSAYDRGSEQFFGPGTRLTVL.